This T cell receptor beta chain appears in the sequencing data of a study of cytomegalovirus exposure and HLA in healthy donors. General study results and limits: CMV serostatus was the sole immune exposure data available.

To note about this clone: Its target is unknown.

The PCR ran on 60 Vbeta and 13 Jbeta primers. Clones were read by immunoSEQ multiplex PCR, and TCRdb kept only the in-frame ones, dropping some. The table lists roughly 150,000 clones, around 80% of them singletons, with more than 1.4% in the top ten. The CDR3 is 18 amino acids. The germline CDR1 and CDR2 sequences are SGHNT and YYREEE (reference sequence). With V trimmed by 0 bases and J by 1 base, 8 bases remained unmatched. The sequencing sample was made of PBMCs. J is TRBJ1-2 and V is TRBV5-4; 11 bases agree with TRBD1. The source is a male donor in good health and CMV-seronegative. This CDR3 is CASSLGRDRGTHNYGYTF. The CDR3 DNA reads as TGTGCCAGCAGCTTGGGGAGGGACAGGGGGACGCATAACTATGGCTACACCTTC.